This TCR beta chain was sequenced during a study of CXCR3-negative and CXCR3-positive naive CD8 T cells. Study-level results: Between one naive subset and the other, surface CD5 was comparable, and TCR strength was inferred from TRB CDR3 properties. Naive CXCR3-negative cells resembled naive CXCR3-positive cells in TRBV-TRBJ usage; memory cells differed. Hydrophobicity of TRB CDR3s was greater in CXCR3-positive naive cells than in CXCR3-negative naive cells.

As regards this clonotype: As yet, its antigen is unknown.

Naive CD8+ T cells displayed a CD45RO-CCR7+CD27+CD95- phenotype. This CDR3 is built from 15 residues. Looked up from germline, CDR1 is MNHEY and CDR2 is SVGEGT. UMI labels and 5' RACE were used to prepare the TRB cDNA libraries. TCRdb processed the 5' RACE reads again and assigns one entry to each CDR3 protein, with no DNA. Reported are about 150,000 distinct CDR3 sequences; the ten largest clones contain approximately 0.46%. The clonotype originates from a human donor in good health. Some clones in this sample may be carry-over from other donors' samples. Material for sequencing was naive CXCR3+ CD8+ T cells from blood. The subset was: CD45RO-CCR7+CD27+CD95- naive CD8+ T cells expressing CXCR3 (TNR3+). The J gene is TRBJ1-1, the V gene TRBV6-2 or TRBV6-3; TCRdb's D call, TRBD1, is unchecked because there is no DNA. This CDR3 reads CASSYLGQGDTEAFF.